The 32 T cell receptor beta chains reported below all come from one sample, sequenced in a study of shared clonotypes between healthy human individuals (TCRdb year 2020). Library generation was performed with the immunoSEQ multiplex PCR assay. TCRdb's version of the immuneACCESS table is confined to in-frame rearrangements and falls short of the full clone set. An unresolved V gene accounts for under half of the shortfall where checked; the remainder is of unknown origin. The sample contains just over 2,000,000 clones, 85% to 95% of them found a single time. The ten largest clones take up under 0.15% of the sample. Sequenced sample: naive CD4+ T cells sorted from blood. This specimen's cell subset or site label, interpreted: CD45RA+ positively selected. These receptors all stem from a man between 18 and 35 years old in good health.

Comment on this clone: Since a much larger clone is just one base distant, this may be a read error. The gene calls are TRBV25-1 and TRBJ2-5, with a weak D call TRBD2 (6 bases). This CDR3 region has 13 residues. Trimming removed 1 base from V and 5 bases from J, with 8 bases in between. The germline CDR1 and CDR2 sequences are MGHDK and SYGVNS. CDR3 DNA sequence: TGTGCCAGCAGTGAATGGGGGAGGGAGACCCAGTACTTC. This translates into CASSEWGRETQYF. Using reference TRBV25-1 and TRBJ2-5 for the parts outside the CDR3, the full variable domain is EADIYQTPRYLVIGTGKKITLECSQTMGHDKMYWYQQDPGMELHLIHYSYGVNSTEKGDLSSESTVSRIRTEHFPLTLESARPSHTSQYLCASSEWGRETQYFGPGTRLLVL.

The chain employs TRBV7-2 and TRBJ1-5; tentative D call: TRBD1 (6 bases). The CDR3 loop spans 15 amino acids. Trimming pared 1 base from V and 6 bases from J, leaving 13 bases between. CDR1 and CDR2 (germline): SGHTA, FQGNSA. CDR3 residues: CASSLVSGAAQPQHF. The DNA for the CDR3 is TGTGCCAGCAGCTTAGTTTCGGGGGCGGCTCAGCCCCAGCATTTT.

This sequence joins TRBV9 and TRBJ2-5; TRBD1 aligns across 8 bases. The trim removed 2 bases at V and 5 bases at J, leaving 5 bases unmatched. The CDR3 has 14 residues. Looked up from germline, CDR1 is SGDLS and CDR2 is YYNGEE. The CDR3 region has the DNA TGTGCCAGCAGCGTGGGACAGGATCCGGAGACCCAGTACTTC. It encodes CASSVGQDPETQYF.

The rearrangement links TRBV28 to TRBJ2-7, with D unresolved. Germline V gene lookup returns CDR1 MDHEN and CDR2 SYDVKM. V shed 1 base and J shed 3 bases, with 7 bases lying between them. This CDR3 is 13 amino acids long. DNA of the CDR3: TGTGCCAGCAGTTTATCTGACCGCTACGAGCAGTACTTC. It codes for CASSLSDRYEQYF.

This chain joins TRBV5-8 and TRBJ1-5; D is perhaps TRBD1 (6 bases). CDR1 is SGHTS and CDR2 is YDEGEE in the germline V gene. This CDR3 has 15 residues. Trimming stripped 4 bases from V and 6 bases from J, with 17 bases between. CDR3 protein: CASSRRGAQVQPQHF. The CDR3 DNA follows: TGTGCCAGCAGCCGGAGGGGGGCGCAGGTTCAGCCCCAGCATTTT.

The chain joins TRBV6-1 to TRBJ2-3; D not certain. Trimming cost V 4 bases and J 0 bases, with 8 bases left between them. Germline V lookup: CDR1 MNHNS, CDR2 SASEGT. CDR3 length: 14 amino acids. The CDR3 coding sequence is TGTGCCAGCAGTGGGCGGCGAAGCACAGATACGCAGTATTTT. It yields the protein CASSGRRSTDTQYF.

The chain uses TRBV7-9 and TRBJ2-1; D gene unclear. Germline V lookup: CDR1 SEHNR, CDR2 FQNEAQ (reference sequence). The length of the CDR3 is 14 residues. Between the trimmed V and J ends, which lost 5 bases and 3 bases, there was a span of 11 bases. This chain's CDR3 is CASSPLALYNEQFF. Written as DNA, the CDR3 is TGTGCCAGCAGCCCTTTAGCCCTCTACAATGAGCAGTTCTTC.

Points on this clone: A single base separates this from a much larger clone, so it may be a read error. Different DNA sequences within this sample yield the same CDR3. The gene calls are TRBV18 and TRBJ1-4, with D hard to call. CDR3 size: 14 residues. Germline V lookup: CDR1 KGHSH, CDR2 LQKENI. The CDR3 protein is CASSPREGNEKLFF. The CDR3 nucleotides are TGCGCCAGCTCACCACGGGAAGGGAATGAAAAACTGTTTTTT. Filled out from reference TRBV18 and TRBJ1-4, the complete variable domain reads NAGVMQNPRHLVRRRGQEARLRCSPMKGHSHVYWYRQLPEEGLKFMVYLQKENIIDESGMPKERFSAEFPKEGPSILRIQQVVRGDSAAYFCASSPREGNEKLFFGSGTQLSVL.

The chain couples TRBV30 to TRBJ1-2; D gene ambiguous. The CDR3 has 13 amino acids. Trimming removed 2 bases from V and 1 base from J, with 8 bases in between. Germline CDR1 reads GTSNPN; CDR2 reads SVGIG (reference sequence). For the CDR3, the DNA is TGTGCCTGGAGTATTACAGATAACTATGGCTACACCTTC. Its protein product is CAWSITDNYGYTF.

The chain joins TRBV29-1 to TRBJ1-1; D is ambiguous. The germline V and J ends were trimmed by 5 bases and 0 bases, with 10 bases remaining between them. The germline V gene encodes CDR1 SQVTM and CDR2 ANQGSEA. The CDR3 length is 13 residues. This CDR3 reads CSVISAMNTEAFF. As DNA, the CDR3 is TGCAGCGTTATCTCGGCCATGAACACTGAAGCTTTCTTT.

The V and J genes are TRBV25-1 and TRBJ2-2; 8 nucleotides match TRBD1. V shed 3 bases, J shed 3 bases, and the junction held 6 bases outside the gene matches. Germline lookup yields CDR1 MGHDK and CDR2 SYGVNS. The CDR3 extends over 16 amino acids. This chain's CDR3 is CASSDTGQGHTGELFF. The CDR3 region has the DNA TGTGCCAGCAGTGACACTGGACAGGGCCACACCGGGGAGCTGTTTTTT.

The J gene is TRBJ1-5, the V gene TRBV11-2, with 7 positions matching TRBD1. Looked up from germline, CDR1 is SGHAT and CDR2 is FQNNGV. The V and J ends lost 5 bases and 6 bases, in that order; junction bases with no gene match: 10. This CDR3 region has 15 residues. CDR3 sequence reads: CASSPTGVQGQPQHF. CDR3 in DNA: TGTGCCAGCAGCCCAACAGGGGTTCAGGGTCAGCCCCAGCATTTT.

The chain combines TRBV7-9 with TRBJ1-3; D is uncertain. The V end was cut by 1 base, the J end by 2 bases, with 9 bases between. There are 15 residues in the CDR3. The germline CDR1 and CDR2 sequences are SEHNR and FQNEAQ (reference sequence). CDR3 DNA sequence: TGTGCCAGCAGCTTAGTGGGGATCACTGGAAACACCATATATTTT. Its protein is CASSLVGITGNTIYF.

Notes on this clone: Additional DNA sequences in this sample encode the identical CDR3. The V call is TRBV6-5, the J call TRBJ2-7; tentatively, D is TRBD1 (5 bases). From germline, CDR1 is MNHEY and CDR2 SVGAGI. The CDR3 covers 12 residues. Trimming cost V 6 bases and J 0 bases, with 6 bases left between them. CDR3 sequence reads: CASRDTSYEQYF. CDR3 DNA: TGTGCCAGCAGGGACACCTCCTACGAGCAGTACTTC.

This CDR3 reads CASSLDRGGNEQFF. CDR3 bases: TGTGCCAGCAGCTTAGACCGAGGAGGCAATGAGCAGTTCTTC. The V call is TRBV11-2, the J call TRBJ2-1; tentative D call: TRBD2 (5 bases). Trimming left V 0 bases short and J 6 bases short, with 9 bases between. The CDR3 is 14 residues long. The V gene's germline CDR1 is SGHAT and CDR2 FQNNGV.

This chain links TRBV4-3 with TRBJ2-1; possible D gene TRBD2, 6 bases. V lost 2 bases and J 7 bases, leaving 12 bases between the germline ends. CDR1 and CDR2 (germline): LGHNA, YSLEER. There are 14 residues in the CDR3. The CDR3 reads CASSQYVGTNEQFF. In nucleotides, the CDR3 is TGCGCCAGCAGCCAATATGTGGGGACTAATGAGCAGTTCTTC.

CDR3 region: CASSPGDRVSEQFF. The CDR3 region has the DNA TGCGCCAGCAGTCCCGGGGACAGGGTTTCGGAGCAGTTCTTC. The chain has TRBV5-1 and TRBJ2-1; 9 bases align to TRBD1. There are 14 residues in the CDR3. Looked up from germline, CDR1 is SGHRS and CDR2 is YFSETQ. J lost 10 bases, V lost 5 bases, and 10 bases had no gene match.

V gene TRBV10-3 combines with J gene TRBJ2-3, with D perhaps matching TRBD2 (6 bases). The CDR3 is 16 residues long. CDR1 is ENHRY and CDR2 is SYGVKD in the germline V gene. Trimming pared 3 bases from V and 0 bases from J, leaving 13 bases between. The CDR3 loop is CAISDLTSGSTDTQYF. The DNA for the CDR3 is TGTGCCATCAGTGACCTTACCAGCGGGAGCACAGATACGCAGTATTTT.

The J gene is TRBJ2-6, the V gene TRBV2, with D hard to call. This CDR3 contains 16 residues. Germline CDR1 and CDR2: SNHLY and FYNNEI. The V end was cut by 3 bases, the J end by 0 bases, with 9 bases between. Written as DNA, the CDR3 is TGTGCCAGCAGTGACAGTTATGGCTCTGGGGCCAACGTCCTGACTTTC. This codes for CASSDSYGSGANVLTF.

The CDR3 sequence is CASSQGKRGSTDTQYF. As DNA, the CDR3 is TGTGCCAGCAGCCAAGGAAAGCGGGGGTCCACAGATACGCAGTATTTT. The V call is TRBV14, the J call TRBJ2-3; 8 nucleotides line up with TRBD2. Germline values: CDR1 SGHDN, CDR2 FVKESK. J was trimmed by 2 bases and V by 1 base; bases with no gene match: 5. The CDR3 totals 16 residues.

V usage is TRBV5-6 and J usage is TRBJ2-3; D gene unclear. The CDR3 extends over 13 amino acids. V shed 0 bases and J shed 6 bases, with 8 bases lying between them. CDR1 is SGHDT, CDR2 YYEEEE, per germline. CDR3 amino acids: CASSLGNLDTQYF. CDR3 nucleotides: TGTGCCAGCAGCTTGGGAAACTTGGATACGCAGTATTTT.

The chain employs TRBV7-2 and TRBJ1-6, with 7 bases matching TRBD1. CDR1 and CDR2 (germline): SGHTA, FQGNSA. The V segment lost 1 base and the J segment 6 bases; nucleotides outside the gene matches: 9. The CDR3 has 17 amino acids. The CDR3 DNA reads TGTGCCAGCAGCTTAGGAGCGGGCGGACAGGTTAATTCACCCCTCCACTTT. Encoded protein: CASSLGAGGQVNSPLHF. Variable domain in full (rest from reference TRBV7-2 and TRBJ1-6): GAGVSQSPSNKVTEKGKDVELRCDPISGHTALYWYRQSLGQGLEFLIYFQGNSAPDKSGLPSDRFSAERTGGSVSTLTIQRTQQEDSAVYLCASSLGAGGQVNSPLHFGNGTRLTVT.

In the case of this clone: The sample contains more than one DNA sequence encoding this CDR3. The rearrangement uses TRBV18 and TRBJ1-1; a possible D gene is TRBD1 (5 bases). This CDR3 contains 14 residues. Germline CDR1 reads KGHSH; CDR2 reads LQKENI. The V end lost 3 bases, the J end lost 1 base, and 9 bases lay between the germline ends. The CDR3 protein is CASSPQTGNTEAFF. CDR3 nucleotide sequence: TGTGCCAGCTCACCCCAAACAGGGAACACTGAAGCTTTCTTT.

The chain combines TRBV21-1 with TRBJ2-2. TRBV21-1 is marked as a pseudogene. There are 15 residues in the CDR3. The CDR3: CASSMGRFNTGELFF. The CDR3 DNA follows: TGTGCCAGCAGCATGGGACGGTTTAACACCGGGGAGCTGTTTTTT.

The rearrangement joins TRBV5-1 to TRBJ1-1; TRBD1 is a possible D gene (6 bases). The V gene's germline CDR1 is SGHRS and CDR2 YFSETQ. With 6 bases removed from V and 4 bases from J, the gap between germline ends came to 13 bases. This CDR3 has 13 residues. The CDR3 nucleotides read TGCGCCAGCACGGACAGAGGGAGCACTGAAGCTTTCTTT. The encoded protein is CASTDRGSTEAFF.

This clone appeared a single time. The chain joins TRBV30 to TRBJ1-5; a weak D match, TRBD1 (5 bases). This CDR3 region has 14 residues. Germline CDR1 GTSNPN, CDR2 SVGIG (reference sequence). Trimming removed 2 bases at V and 9 bases at J, with 17 bases between. In nucleotides, the CDR3 is TGTGCCTGGAGTAAGGCAGGGTCGGGTCCGCCCCAGCATTTT. This translates into CAWSKAGSGPPQHF.

As regards this clone: The same CDR3 arises from other DNA sequences in this sample as well. V gene TRBV6-5 combines with J gene TRBJ2-3, with D uncertain. The germline V gene has CDR1 MNHEY and CDR2 SVGAGI. This CDR3 comprises 13 residues. V was cut by 5 bases and J by 1 base, with 7 bases left in between. CDR3 sequence: CASSLPGTDTQYF. Here the CDR3 DNA reads TGTGCCAGCAGTCTCCCGGGCACAGATACGCAGTATTTT.

With regard to this clone: The sample has other DNA sequences that encode this CDR3 too. The gene calls are TRBV6-1 and TRBJ1-2; D uncertain. CDR3 length equals 12 residues. Per the germline V gene, CDR1 is MNHNS and CDR2 is SASEGT. V dropped 4 bases and J dropped 2 bases, with 5 bases sitting between them. CDR3 loop: CASSGRNYGYTF. The DNA of the CDR3 is TGTGCCAGCAGTGGCAGAAACTATGGCTACACCTTC.

The chain couples TRBV2 to TRBJ2-7, with D maybe TRBD2 (7 bases). There are 14 residues in the CDR3. V lost 5 bases, J lost 5 bases, and 16 bases lay in between. Germline V gene sequence: CDR1 SNHLY, CDR2 FYNNEI. The CDR3 DNA reads TGTGCCAGCAGTACCCAAAGGGGGGGCGACGAGCAGTACTTC. It codes for CASSTQRGGDEQYF.

The chain is built from TRBV27 and TRBJ1-4; possible D gene TRBD1, 6 bases. The CDR3 runs to 13 residues. V was pared by 6 bases and J by 8 bases, with 13 bases between. Germline CDR1 MNHEY, CDR2 SMNVEV (reference sequence). The CDR3 region is CASRKQGGEKLFF. The CDR3 DNA sequence: TGTGCCAGCAGAAAACAGGGTGGGGAAAAACTGTTTTTT.

This chain connects TRBV2 to TRBJ1-6; no clear D gene. With 4 bases removed from V and 9 bases from J, the gap between germline ends came to 16 bases. This CDR3 comprises 15 residues. Germline V CDR1 and CDR2: SNHLY, FYNNEI. CDR3 DNA: TGTGCCAGCAGTGGAAATAGTCCTGATTTTTCACCCCTCCACTTT. Protein: CASSGNSPDFSPLHF.

The chain employs TRBV6-5 and TRBJ1-2; D not resolved. The CDR3 has 15 residues. V was cut by 0 bases and J by 2 bases, with 10 bases left in between. Germline CDR1 reads MNHEY; CDR2 reads SVGAGI. CDR3 nucleotide sequence: TGTGCCAGCAGTTACTCGAGGGTGGGGAACTATGGCTACACCTTC. This gives the protein CASSYSRVGNYGYTF.